A selection of T cell receptor beta chains follows, all from one sample in a study of identical twins. Each CDR3 protein gets one entry after TCRdb re-called the 5' RACE reads with MiXCR. This table holds about 210,000 distinct CDR3 sequences, less than 9.5% found once. The material sequenced was memory (CD45RO+) T cells sorted from blood. Receptors were obtained from a woman aged 18-30 years in good health. Each CDR3 is given without its conserved first and last residue. Fields, in order: J gene, V gene, D gene, clone size, CDR3 protein. The D gene is left open where the match is weak. Rows may omit the clone size; those that give it use once, few, many or a size class.

J: TRBJ2-7
V: TRBV7-2
D: .
size: many
CDR3: ASSLVRLANEQY

J: TRBJ2-7
V: TRBV12-3/TRBV12-4
D: .
size: few
CDR3: ASSFGARNYEQY

J: TRBJ1-2
V: TRBV5-1
D: TRBD1
size: .
CDR3: ASSQLTGGNGYT

J: TRBJ1-5
V: TRBV18
D: .
size: .
CDR3: ASSPLGHRQPQH

J: TRBJ2-1
V: TRBV12-3/TRBV12-4
D: TRBD1
size: many
CDR3: ASSFQVTGDNEQF

J: TRBJ1-3
V: TRBV3-1
D: TRBD1
size: few
CDR3: ASSPRGTDGNTIY

J: TRBJ2-5
V: TRBV7-2
D: TRBD2
size: .
CDR3: ASSLLARSGRGETQY

J: TRBJ1-2
V: TRBV6-5
D: .
size: few
CDR3: ASSLGGVGYT

J: TRBJ2-2
V: TRBV25-1
D: .
size: .
CDR3: ASSEGRGVTGELF

J: TRBJ2-7
V: TRBV11-1
D: .
size: few
CDR3: ASSPTWGGGAPEVEQY

J: TRBJ1-5
V: TRBV19
D: .
size: .
CDR3: ASTRVGQPQH

J: TRBJ2-5
V: TRBV5-8
D: .
size: few
CDR3: ASSLQDGQETQY

J: TRBJ1-4
V: TRBV12-3/TRBV12-4
D: .
size: few
CDR3: ASSLNKKLF

J: TRBJ2-3
V: TRBV7-2
D: .
size: many
CDR3: ASSPGDRTDTQY

J: TRBJ2-1
V: TRBV7-9
D: TRBD2
size: few
CDR3: ASSFPASGRTEQF

J: TRBJ2-1
V: TRBV12-3/TRBV12-4
D: .
size: many
CDR3: ASSSLYREQF

J: TRBJ2-3
V: TRBV29-1
D: .
size: many
CDR3: SENTSPTDTQY

J: TRBJ2-7
V: TRBV18
D: TRBD1
size: few
CDR3: ASSPLGQGAREQY

J: TRBJ1-4
V: TRBV10-3
D: TRBD1
size: few
CDR3: AIKGGLDRDEKLF

J: TRBJ2-2
V: TRBV7-2
D: .
size: many
CDR3: ASSFFGTGELF

J: TRBJ2-1
V: TRBV12-3/TRBV12-4
D: TRBD2
size: few
CDR3: ASRAMTSGRERGV

J: TRBJ2-2
V: TRBV7-9
D: .
size: .
CDR3: ASSVSDTGELF

J: TRBJ2-3
V: TRBV5-4
D: TRBD2
size: .
CDR3: ASTPGTSGSWSDTQY

J: TRBJ2-7
V: TRBV6-5
D: TRBD1
size: few
CDR3: ASSYLGQGGSYEQY

J: TRBJ1-5
V: TRBV15
D: .
size: few
CDR3: ATSRGTIGNQPQH

J: TRBJ1-5
V: TRBV10-3
D: TRBD1
size: few
CDR3: AIRAGQGGNQPQH

J: TRBJ2-7
V: TRBV7-9
D: .
size: .
CDR3: ASSLDRITGSEQY

J: TRBJ1-3
V: TRBV20-1
D: TRBD1
size: .
CDR3: SAAGLTGNTIY

J: TRBJ2-2
V: TRBV9
D: TRBD1
size: .
CDR3: ASSGTGGWSTGELF

J: TRBJ1-5
V: TRBV2
D: TRBD1
size: .
CDR3: ASRGDRDNQPQH

J: TRBJ2-1
V: TRBV12-3/TRBV12-4
D: TRBD2
size: few
CDR3: ASSRKRTSGRWYEQF

J: TRBJ1-5
V: TRBV7-9
D: .
size: .
CDR3: ASSFEGNNQPQH

J: TRBJ2-4
V: TRBV11-2
D: .
size: .
CDR3: ASSLAYIQY

J: TRBJ2-3
V: TRBV5-1
D: .
size: few
CDR3: ASGSSGVTDTQY

J: TRBJ1-1
V: TRBV7-2
D: .
size: many
CDR3: ASSPGGARTEAF

J: TRBJ2-7
V: TRBV18
D: .
size: .
CDR3: ASSPTSTSYEQY